These 11 T cell receptor beta chains originate from one sample sequenced in a study of blood T cell repertoires in COVID-19 (dated by TCRdb to 2019 to 2021). The library was generated by the immunoSEQ multiplex PCR assay. TCRdb took this table from immuneACCESS and kept in-frame rearrangements with V and J called. Such tables lack part of the clones; where checked against another copy, unresolved V genes explain under half of the gap, and the rest is unexplained. Within this sample are some 140,000 clones, with approximately 85% of them counted one time only. The ten most abundant clones make up 0.6% to 0.7% of the sample. The specimen sequenced was peripheral blood. The receptors were gathered from a man in his 60s with COVID-19, enrolled during active disease.

The sample holds a few counts of this clone. The chain has TRBV5-1 and TRBJ2-7; TRBD2 might be the D (5 bases). Per the germline V gene, CDR1 is SGHRS and CDR2 is YFSETQ. The length of the CDR3 is 12 residues. Trimming cost V 3 bases and J 5 bases, with 9 bases left between them. Here the CDR3 reads CASSSYGDEQYF. CDR3 in DNA: TGCGCCAGCAGCTCCTACGGGGACGAGCAGTACTTC.

The V call is TRBV7-8, the J call TRBJ1-1; the D is unclear. This CDR3 has 14 residues. Germline values: CDR1 SGHVS, CDR2 FQNEAQ. V shed 5 bases and J shed 7 bases, with 17 bases lying between them. CDR3: CASSRSNLHVEAFF. CDR3 nucleotide sequence: TGTGCCAGCAGCCGAAGCAACCTTCACGTTGAAGCTTTCTTT. Full variable domain (rest looked up from reference TRBV7-8 and TRBJ1-1): GAGVSQSPRYKVAKRGQDVALRCDPISGHVSLFWYQQALGQGPEFLTYFQNEAQLDKSGLPSDRFFAERPEGSVSTLKIQRTQQEDSAVYLCASSRSNLHVEAFFGQGTRLTVV.

DNA of the CDR3: TGTGCCAGCAGCCTGGGACAGGGAGAGCCCCAGCATTTT. Translated, it gives CASSLGQGEPQHF. The V gene is TRBV7-3, the J gene TRBJ1-5; 9 bases map to TRBD1. This CDR3 has 13 residues. Trimming took 5 bases from V and 8 from J; bases not matched to a gene: 4. The germline CDR1 and CDR2 sequences are SGHTA and FQGTGA.

The rearrangement joins TRBV7-8 to TRBJ1-2; 9 bases fit TRBD1. Germline V gives CDR1 SGHVS, CDR2 FQNEAQ. The CDR3 runs to 14 residues. Losses at the gene ends were 1 base for V and 7 bases for J; bases not matched to a gene: 4. CDR3 bases: TGTGCCAGCAGCTTAGAACAGGGGGCAGGTGGCTACACCTTC. Translated, it gives CASSLEQGAGGYTF.

The V call is TRBV7-2, the J call TRBJ2-1; the match to TRBD1 covers 8 bases. Germline assignment: CDR1 SGHTA and CDR2 FQGNSA. The CDR3 has 13 amino acids. Germline trimming cut 4 bases from V and 4 bases from J; bases unmatched to any gene: 0. The DNA for the CDR3 is TGTGCCAGCAGCTGGGACAGGTACAATGAGCAGTTCTTC. Translating gives CASSWDRYNEQFF.

The chain carries TRBV9 and TRBJ1-6, with 7 bases aligning to TRBD1. The CDR3 has 17 residues. V dropped 3 bases and J dropped 4; count of bases not matched to a gene: 10. CDR1 is SGDLS and CDR2 is YYNGEE in the germline V gene. The chain's CDR3 is CASSAPPGQTYNSPLHF. The CDR3, as DNA: TGTGCCAGCAGCGCCCCTCCGGGACAGACATATAATTCACCCCTCCACTTT. The full variable domain, completed using reference TRBV9 and TRBJ1-6, is DSGVTQTPKHLITATGQRVTLRCSPRSGDLSVYWYQQSLDQGLQFLIQYYNGEERAKGNILERFSAQQFPDLHSELNLSSLELGDSALYFCASSAPPGQTYNSPLHFGNGTRLTVT.

The chain is built from TRBV4-3 and TRBJ2-1; 15 bases align to TRBD2. This CDR3 has 16 amino acids. Trimming cost V 4 bases and J 10 bases; bases outside gene matches: 8. Germline V CDR1 and CDR2: LGHNA, YSLEER. CDR3 nucleotide sequence: TGCGCCAGCAGCCGAGAAGGACTAGCGGGAGGGAAGGAGCAGTTCTTC. Residues: CASSREGLAGGKEQFF.

The chain has TRBV19 and TRBJ1-2; D is perhaps TRBD1 (6 bases). This CDR3 is built from 13 residues. Trimming left V 11 bases short and J 6 bases short, with 19 bases between. Germline loops: CDR1 LNHDA, CDR2 SQIVND (reference sequence). The DNA for the CDR3 is TGTGCCGCCGACCCACAGGGTCGAGATGGCTACACCTTC. Amino acids: CAADPQGRDGYTF.

The J gene is TRBJ1-2, the V gene TRBV6-5, with D perhaps matching TRBD1 (5 bases). CDR3 size: 13 residues. V lost 7 bases, J lost 4 bases, and 13 bases lay in between. Germline lookup yields CDR1 MNHEY and CDR2 SVGAGI. The CDR3 is CASTYSGGYGYTF. The CDR3, as DNA: TGTGCCAGCACCTACAGCGGGGGCTATGGCTACACCTTC.

The rearrangement uses TRBV19 and TRBJ2-1, with D uncertain. Trimming pared 2 bases from V and 5 bases from J, leaving 13 bases between. CDR1 and CDR2 from the germline V gene are LNHDA and SQIVND (reference sequence). The CDR3 contains 15 residues. CDR3 DNA sequence: TGTGCCAGTAGTATAAGCAGCGTTACCCACAATGAGCAGTTCTTC. It specifies CASSISSVTHNEQFF.

The rearrangement links TRBV5-1 to TRBJ1-1; 7 bases are a match to TRBD1. Losses at the gene ends were 5 bases for V and 0 bases for J; bases not matched to a gene: 4. Germline-derived CDR1 and CDR2 are SGHRS and YFSETQ. There are 14 residues in the CDR3. CDR3 sequence (DNA): TGCGCCAGCAGGGACGGGACAGTGAACACTGAAGCTTTCTTT. Amino acids: CASRDGTVNTEAFF. The full variable domain, in which reference TRBV5-1 and TRBJ1-1 provide the parts outside the CDR3, is KAGVTQTPRYLIKTRGQQVTLSCSPISGHRSVSWYQQTPGQGLQFLFEYFSETQRNKGNFPGRFSGRQFSNSRSEMNVSTLELGDSALYLCASRDGTVNTEAFFGQGTRLTVV.